The rows below give T cell receptor beta chains drawn from one sample of a study of neurological immune-mediated disorders. TCRdb independently ran MiXCR on the 5' RACE reads; one entry per CDR3 protein. This sample has about 60,000 distinct CDR3 sequences, with 3% to 4% found just once. Input material: PBMCs. These receptors came from a woman between 55 and 75 years old with multiple sclerosis. The CDR3 runs from the conserved cysteine through the conserved F or W. A D gene is named only where the DNA matches it firmly. Not all rows give a size; the values are once, few, many and, for expanded clones, a class.

TRBD2,many,TRBV5-1,TRBJ2-1,CASSMGTSGGREQFF,TGCGCCAGCAGCATGGGGACTAGCGGGGGAAGAGAGCAGTTCTTC
.,many,TRBV7-3,TRBJ1-6,CASSLNLRGRGSPLHF,TGTGCCAGCAGCTTAAACTTAAGGGGCCGCGGGTCACCCCTCCACTTT
.,many,TRBV10-3,TRBJ1-2,CAIKVVGNYGYTF,TGTGCCATTAAGGTGGTTGGCAACTATGGCTACACCTTC
.,many,TRBV20-1,TRBJ2-1,CSARDTLVSYNEQFF,TGCAGTGCTAGAGATACCCTAGTAAGCTACAATGAGCAGTTCTTC
.,many,TRBV12-3/TRBV12-4,TRBJ2-5,CASRPRGSPATQYF,TGTGCCAGCAGACCCAGAGGGAGCCCCGCGACCCAGTACTTC
TRBD1,many,TRBV7-6,TRBJ2-5,CASSIGQGQTQYF,TGTGCCAGCAGCATCGGACAGGGCCAGACCCAGTACTTC
.,.,TRBV18,TRBJ1-5,CASSPEIDQPQHF,TGTGCCAGCTCCCCAGAAATAGATCAGCCCCAGCATTTT
.,many,TRBV5-1,TRBJ2-1,CASSLGGQVYNEQFF,TGCGCCAGCAGCTTGGGTGGACAAGTCTACAATGAGCAGTTCTTC
.,many,TRBV7-6,TRBJ1-1,CASSSYRNTEAFF,TGTGCCAGCAGCTCTTACAGGAACACTGAAGCTTTCTTT
.,many,TRBV5-1,TRBJ2-7,CASSEDTLFYEQYF,TGCGCCAGCAGCGAGGACACTCTTTTCTACGAGCAGTACTTC
TRBD2,many,TRBV7-2,TRBJ2-3,CASSPGTSVRRTDTQYF,TGTGCCAGCAGCCCGGGGACTAGTGTTCGACGTACAGATACGCAGTATTTT
.,many,TRBV20-1,TRBJ1-1,CSARVGRTEAFF,TGCAGTGCTAGGGTAGGGCGGACTGAAGCTTTCTTT
TRBD1,many,TRBV27,TRBJ1-2,CASSSTPDRRYGYTF,TGTGCCAGCAGTTCCACCCCGGACAGGAGATATGGCTACACCTTC
TRBD2,many,TRBV5-1,TRBJ2-2,CASKRIAGGPSTGELFF,TGCGCCAGCAAACGGATAGCGGGAGGGCCGAGTACCGGGGAGCTGTTTTTT
.,many,TRBV18,TRBJ1-1,CASSPQRNTEAFF,TGTGCCAGCTCACCACAGAGAAACACTGAAGCTTTCTTT
TRBD1,many,TRBV20-1,TRBJ1-1,CSARIFGTGDTEAFF,TGCAGTGCTAGAATCTTCGGGACAGGGGACACTGAAGCTTTCTTT
.,.,TRBV6-6,TRBJ2-4,CASSSDLELLVAKNIQYF,TGTGCCAGCAGTTCGGACTTGGAGTTGCTGGTAGCCAAAAACATTCAGTACTTC
.,many,TRBV5-1,TRBJ2-5,CASGPGEETQYF,TGCGCCAGCGGGCCAGGTGAAGAGACCCAGTACTTC
.,many,TRBV20-1,TRBJ1-1,CSARARMNTEAFF,TGCAGTGCTAGAGCGAGAATGAACACTGAAGCTTTCTTT
.,few,TRBV5-1,TRBJ2-1,CASSSLSDEQFF,TGCGCCAGCAGCTCCCTCTCAGATGAGCAGTTCTTC
TRBD2,.,TRBV10-3,TRBJ2-5,CAISETTSGQETQYF,TGTGCCATCAGTGAAACGACTAGCGGACAAGAGACCCAGTACTTC
TRBD1,many,TRBV6-6,TRBJ1-4,CASSRGQEGGEKLFF,TGTGCCAGCAGCCGAGGACAGGAGGGAGGTGAAAAACTGTTTTTT
TRBD2,medium-sized,TRBV29-1,TRBJ2-1,CSLSAGEDNEQFF,TGCAGCTTGTCAGCGGGAGAAGACAATGAGCAGTTCTTC
.,many,TRBV5-1,TRBJ1-1,CASSLWSGPGTEAFF,TGCGCCAGCAGCTTGTGGTCGGGGCCGGGGACTGAAGCTTTCTTT
TRBD1,many,TRBV5-1,TRBJ1-3,CASSLGQGRGNTIYF,TGCGCCAGCAGCTTGGGACAGGGTCGTGGAAACACCATATATTTT
TRBD2,many,TRBV5-6,TRBJ2-1,CASIGLANEQFF,TGTGCCAGCATCGGACTAGCGAATGAGCAGTTCTTC
.,many,TRBV29-1,TRBJ2-1,CSVPKAHHRGHNEQFF,TGCAGCGTCCCTAAGGCCCACCACCGCGGCCACAATGAGCAGTTCTTC
TRBD1,many,TRBV28,TRBJ2-5,CASNPGDRGLAQYF,TGTGCCAGCAACCCTGGGGACAGGGGGCTGGCCCAGTACTTC
.,.,TRBV10-3,TRBJ1-1,CAISESRGGWVTEAFF,TGTGCCATCAGTGAGTCAAGAGGTGGGTGGGTTACTGAAGCTTTCTTT
.,many,TRBV5-1,TRBJ2-5,CASSLMQAQETQYF,TGCGCCAGCAGCTTAATGCAGGCCCAAGAGACCCAGTACTTC
TRBD1,many,TRBV20-1,TRBJ1-2,CGSWTGDGYTF,TGCGGTAGTTGGACAGGGGATGGCTACACCTTC
.,many,TRBV3-1,TRBJ1-1,CASTQTGRTEAFF,TGTGCCAGCACCCAAACAGGGAGGACTGAAGCTTTCTTT
.,many,TRBV10-2,TRBJ2-7,CASSLPESYEQYF,TGCGCCAGCAGTCTCCCCGAAAGCTACGAGCAGTACTTC
.,many,TRBV20-1,TRBJ1-1,CSARDPTVNTEAFF,TGCAGTGCTAGAGATCCGACAGTGAACACTGAAGCTTTCTTT
TRBD1,many,TRBV11-3,TRBJ1-1,CASSPPAGTGGSLAEAFF,TGTGCCAGCAGCCCCCCCGCAGGGACAGGGGGTTCTTTGGCTGAAGCTTTCTTT
TRBD2,many,TRBV7-8,TRBJ2-1,CASSLVERGGRHNEQFF,TGTGCCAGCAGCTTAGTTGAGCGGGGGGGCCGACACAATGAGCAGTTCTTC
.,many,TRBV7-6,TRBJ2-2,CASSLAPAGANTGELFF,TGTGCCAGCAGCTTAGCCCCTGCAGGGGCGAACACCGGGGAGCTGTTTTTT
TRBD2,many,TRBV9,TRBJ2-1,CASSVNPRAGLAGDALDEQFF,TGTGCCAGCAGCGTTAACCCTAGGGCGGGACTAGCGGGAGACGCTCTGGATGAGCAGTTCTTC
.,many,TRBV11-1,TRBJ2-7,CASSLGRTPSYEQYF,TGTGCCAGCAGCTTAGGGCGCACCCCGTCCTACGAGCAGTACTTC
.,many,TRBV20-1,TRBJ2-1,CSARDQGRGNEQFF,TGCAGTGCTAGAGATCAGGGAAGGGGCAATGAGCAGTTCTTC
TRBD2,many,TRBV5-1,TRBJ2-5,CASRPGDSRGGLWWYF,TGCGCCAGCAGACCAGGGGATTCCCGGGGGGGCCTTTGGTGGTACTTC
.,many,TRBV21-1,TRBJ2-5,CASSNLGTPQETQYF,TGTGCCAGCAGCAACCTAGGGACACCTCAAGAGACCCAGTACTTC
.,many,TRBV4-3,TRBJ1-4,CASSQDARNEKLFF,TGCGCCAGCAGCCAAGATGCTCGAAATGAAAAACTGTTTTTT
TRBD1,many,TRBV7-9,TRBJ2-7,CASSLADRGMSFASVEQYF,TGTGCCAGCAGCTTAGCCGACAGGGGGATGTCATTTGCGTCTGTCGAGCAGTACTTC
TRBD2,many,TRBV20-1,TRBJ2-1,CSARISGGFNEQFF,TGCAGTGCTAGAATAAGCGGGGGATTCAATGAGCAGTTCTTC
.,many,TRBV14,TRBJ1-6,CASSQSHLNSPLHF,TGTGCCAGCAGCCAGAGTCACCTTAATTCACCCCTCCACTTT
.,many,TRBV5-1,TRBJ1-1,CASSWNGQGEAFF,TGCGCCAGCAGCTGGAATGGTCAGGGAGAAGCTTTCTTT
TRBD1,many,TRBV5-5,TRBJ1-2,CASSYRTGTTNYGYTF,TGTGCCAGCAGCTACCGGACAGGGACGACTAACTATGGCTACACCTTC
TRBD1,many,TRBV5-1,TRBJ1-1,CASSGQGSGNTEAFF,TGCGCCAGCAGCGGACAGGGTTCGGGGAACACTGAAGCTTTCTTT
.,many,TRBV7-9,TRBJ1-1,CASSPGPPEAFF,TGTGCCAGCAGCCCTGGACCCCCTGAAGCTTTCTTT
.,many,TRBV20-1,TRBJ2-3,CSARDFLTDTQYF,TGCAGTGCTAGAGATTTCCTCACAGATACGCAGTATTTT
TRBD2,many,TRBV12-3/TRBV12-4,TRBJ2-1,CASSLVRWGRGGFAYNEQFF,TGTGCCAGCAGTTTAGTAAGGTGGGGACGGGGGGGCTTCGCCTACAATGAGCAGTTCTTC